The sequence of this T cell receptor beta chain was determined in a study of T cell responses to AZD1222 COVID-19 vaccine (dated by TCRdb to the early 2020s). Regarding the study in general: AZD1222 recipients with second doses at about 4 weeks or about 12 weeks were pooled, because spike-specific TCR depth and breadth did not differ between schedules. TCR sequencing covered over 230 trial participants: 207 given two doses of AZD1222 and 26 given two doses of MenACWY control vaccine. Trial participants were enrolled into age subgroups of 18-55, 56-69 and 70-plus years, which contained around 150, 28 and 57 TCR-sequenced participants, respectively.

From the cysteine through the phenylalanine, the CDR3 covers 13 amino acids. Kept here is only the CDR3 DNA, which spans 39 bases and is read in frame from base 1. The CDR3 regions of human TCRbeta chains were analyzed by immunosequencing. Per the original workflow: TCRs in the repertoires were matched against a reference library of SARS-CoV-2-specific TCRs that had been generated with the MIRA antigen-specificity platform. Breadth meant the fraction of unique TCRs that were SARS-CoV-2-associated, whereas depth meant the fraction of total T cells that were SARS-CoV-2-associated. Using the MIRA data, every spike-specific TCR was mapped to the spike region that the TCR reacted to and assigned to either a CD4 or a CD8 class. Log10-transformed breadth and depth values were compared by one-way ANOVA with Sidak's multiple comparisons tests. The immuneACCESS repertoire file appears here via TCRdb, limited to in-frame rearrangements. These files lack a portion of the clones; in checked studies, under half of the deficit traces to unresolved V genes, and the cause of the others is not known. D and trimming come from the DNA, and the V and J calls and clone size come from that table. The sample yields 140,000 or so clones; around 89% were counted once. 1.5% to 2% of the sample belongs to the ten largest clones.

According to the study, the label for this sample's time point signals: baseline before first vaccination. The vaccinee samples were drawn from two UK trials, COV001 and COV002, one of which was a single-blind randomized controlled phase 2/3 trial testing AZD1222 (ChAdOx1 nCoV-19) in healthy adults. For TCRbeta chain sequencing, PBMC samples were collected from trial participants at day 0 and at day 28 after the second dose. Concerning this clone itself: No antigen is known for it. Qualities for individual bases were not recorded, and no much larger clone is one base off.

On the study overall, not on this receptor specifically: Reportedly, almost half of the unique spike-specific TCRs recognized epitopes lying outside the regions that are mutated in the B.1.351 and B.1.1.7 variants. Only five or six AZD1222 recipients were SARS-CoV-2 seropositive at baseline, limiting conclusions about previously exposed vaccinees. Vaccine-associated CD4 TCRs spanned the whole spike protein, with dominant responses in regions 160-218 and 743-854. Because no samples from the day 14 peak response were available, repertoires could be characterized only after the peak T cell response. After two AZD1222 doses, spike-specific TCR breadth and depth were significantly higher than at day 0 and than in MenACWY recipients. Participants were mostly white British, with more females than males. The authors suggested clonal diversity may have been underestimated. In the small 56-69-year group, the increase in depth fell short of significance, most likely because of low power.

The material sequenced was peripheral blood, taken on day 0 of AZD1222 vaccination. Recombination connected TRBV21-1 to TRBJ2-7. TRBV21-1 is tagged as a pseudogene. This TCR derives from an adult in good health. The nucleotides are TGTGCCAGCAGCAGGGACGAGACCTACGAGCAGTACTTC. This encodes CASSRDETYEQYF.